Shown below are 28 T cell receptor beta chains from a single sample sequenced in a study of blood T cell repertoires in COVID-19. Profiling relied on immunoSEQ multiplex PCR, and the TCRdb table lists in-frame clones only, not all of them. The sample consists of about 98,000 clones, over 70% of them appearing once. What was sequenced was peripheral blood. Source of these receptors: a woman older than 75 with acute or convalescent COVID-19.

A remark on this clone: Other nucleotide sequences in the sample specify the same CDR3. This chain connects TRBV12-3 or TRBV12-4 to TRBJ2-5, with 7 bases aligning to TRBD1. J was trimmed by 3 bases and V by 6 bases; bases with no gene match: 4. This CDR3 is 13 amino acids long. The CDR3 protein is CASSSTGKETQYF. The CDR3 DNA sequence: TGTGCCAGCAGCTCGACAGGGAAAGAGACCCAGTACTTC.

The CDR3 region is CASRTGGNDYGYTF. As DNA, the CDR3 is TGTGCCAGTAGGACAGGGGGCAACGACTATGGCTACACCTTC. The chain has TRBV19 and TRBJ1-2; TRBD1 aligns across 10 bases. This CDR3 has 14 residues. CDR1 LNHDA and CDR2 SQIVND come from the germline V gene (reference sequence). The junction had 4 bases not matched to a gene; V was cut back by 6 bases and J by 3 bases.

The rearrangement joins TRBV25-1 to TRBJ2-3; tentative D call: TRBD1 (5 bases). Trimming shortened V by 6 bases and J by 2 bases, and 18 bases separated the two germline ends. The CDR3 extends over 16 amino acids. CDR1 is MGHDK, CDR2 SYGVNS, per germline. The CDR3 DNA sequence: TGTGCCAGCAGCCCCACATCAGGGTCCCACACAGATACGCAGTATTTT. This codes for CASSPTSGSHTDTQYF. The full variable domain, rest sourced from reference TRBV25-1 and TRBJ2-3, is EADIYQTPRYLVIGTGKKITLECSQTMGHDKMYWYQQDPGMELHLIHYSYGVNSTEKGDLSSESTVSRIRTEHFPLTLESARPSHTSQYLCASSPTSGSHTDTQYFGPGTRLTVL.

This sequence joins TRBV13 and TRBJ2-5; TRBD1 matches 7 bases. This CDR3 has 16 amino acids. Germline loops: CDR1 PRHDT, CDR2 FYEKMQ (reference sequence). V dropped 5 bases and J dropped 2; count of bases not matched to a gene: 11. CDR3 protein: CASSPLFRDSQETQYF. The DNA for the CDR3 is TGTGCCAGCAGCCCGCTATTTCGGGACAGTCAAGAGACCCAGTACTTC.

The CDR3 here is CASNPERANTEAFF. CDR3 DNA: TGCGCCAGCAATCCTGAGCGGGCGAACACTGAAGCTTTCTTT. The chain couples TRBV5-1 to TRBJ1-1; no clear D gene. CDR1 and CDR2 (germline): SGHRS, YFSETQ. The CDR3 length is 14 residues. Trimming pared 6 bases from V and 1 base from J, leaving 13 bases between.

The V and J genes are TRBV6-2 or TRBV6-3 and TRBJ1-5, with TRBD1 matching over 7 bases. CDR1 and CDR2 (germline): MNHEY, SVGEGT. This CDR3 is built from 14 residues. V was pared by 5 bases and J by 0 bases, with 1 base of the junction left unmatched. This CDR3 reads CASSRDSSNQPQHF. The CDR3 region has the DNA TGTGCCAGCAGTCGGGACAGTAGCAATCAGCCCCAGCATTTT.

This rearrangement joins TRBV2 to TRBJ1-1; perhaps TRBD1 as D (5 bases). V was trimmed by 6 bases and J by 5 bases, leaving 10 bases between them. The germline V gene encodes CDR1 SNHLY and CDR2 FYNNEI. CDR3 length: 12 amino acids. CDR3 coding DNA: TGTGCCAGCAGCGTACGACAGACTGAAGCTTTCTTT. It encodes CASSVRQTEAFF.

The chain is built from TRBV29-1 and TRBJ2-7, with 7 nucleotides matching TRBD1. This CDR3 spans 12 amino acids. V was clipped by 4 bases and J by 3 bases; unmatched bases: 3. From germline, CDR1 is SQVTM and CDR2 ANQGSEA. The CDR3 sequence is CSVGTGGYEQYF. CDR3 sequence (DNA): TGCAGCGTTGGGACAGGTGGCTACGAGCAGTACTTC.

The chain employs TRBV6-5 and TRBJ2-7, with 8 positions matching TRBD2. Germline trimming cut 6 bases from V and 3 bases from J; bases unmatched to any gene: 7. The CDR3 is 14 amino acids. Per the germline V gene, CDR1 is MNHEY and CDR2 is SVGAGI. The CDR3 loop reads CASRQLAEYYEQYF. The CDR3 DNA reads TGTGCCAGCAGGCAACTAGCGGAGTACTACGAGCAGTACTTC.

The rearrangement links TRBV19 to TRBJ2-2, with 7 positions matching TRBD1. Germline loops: CDR1 LNHDA, CDR2 SQIVND (reference sequence). Trimming removed 9 bases from V and 6 bases from J; junction bases left unmatched: 10. There are 14 residues in the CDR3. The CDR3 sequence: CASRDRDGAGELFF. Here the CDR3 DNA reads TGTGCCAGCCGAGACAGGGATGGAGCCGGGGAGCTGTTTTTT. The whole variable domain, remainder taken from reference TRBV19 and TRBJ2-2, is DGGITQSPKYLFRKEGQNVTLSCEQNLNHDAMYWYRQDPGQGLRLIYYSQIVNDFQKGDIAEGYSVSREKKESFPLTVTSAQKNPTAFYLCASRDRDGAGELFFGEGSRLTVL.

J is TRBJ2-3 and V is TRBV5-4, with TRBD2 matching 7 bases. With V trimmed by 4 bases and J by 2 bases, 7 bases remained unmatched. Germline V gives CDR1 SGHNT, CDR2 YYREEE (reference sequence). The CDR3 spans 15 residues. CDR3 nucleotides: TGTGCCAGCAGCAAGACAGCGGGACCCACAGATACGCAGTATTTT. Translation gives CASSKTAGPTDTQYF. Full variable domain (outside the CDR3, taken from reference TRBV5-4 and TRBJ2-3): ETGVTQSPTHLIKTRGQQVTLRCSSQSGHNTVSWYQQALGQGPQFIFQYYREEENGRGNFPPRFSGLQFPNYSSELNVNALELDDSALYLCASSKTAGPTDTQYFGPGTRLTVL.

The chain couples TRBV5-4 to TRBJ2-3, with D unclear. V lost 3 bases and J lost 2, with 10 bases in between. The CDR3 has 14 amino acids. Germline assignment: CDR1 SGHNT and CDR2 YYREEE (reference sequence). The CDR3 nucleotides are TGTGCCAGCAGCTCCCTCCGGTACACAGATACGCAGTATTTT. Its translation: CASSSLRYTDTQYF.

The chain uses TRBV2 and TRBJ1-2, with a tentative D call TRBD1 (6 bases). The CDR3 is made up of 13 amino acids. Germline-derived CDR1 and CDR2 are SNHLY and FYNNEI. With 10 bases removed from V and 1 base from J, the gap between germline ends came to 13 bases. In nucleotides, the CDR3 is TGTGCCACCAAGAAACAGGGTAACTATGGCTACACCTTC. Amino acids: CATKKQGNYGYTF. Looking up the rest from reference TRBV2 and TRBJ1-2 gives the full variable domain: EPEVTQTPSHQVTQMGQEVILRCVPISNHLYFYWYRQILGQKVEFLVSFYNNEISEKSEIFDDQFSVERPDGSNFTLKIRSTKLEDSAMYFCATKKQGNYGYTFGSGTRLTVV.

J is TRBJ2-1 and V is TRBV7-2; D gene ambiguous. Germline loops: CDR1 SGHTA, CDR2 FQGNSA. V lost 6 bases, J lost 1 base, and 13 bases lay in between. The CDR3 spans 15 residues. The CDR3 here is CASSRSRASYNEQFF. The CDR3 DNA sequence: TGTGCCAGCAGTCGGAGCCGTGCTTCCTACAATGAGCAGTTCTTC. Using reference TRBV7-2 and TRBJ2-1 for the parts outside the CDR3, the full variable domain is GAGVSQSPSNKVTEKGKDVELRCDPISGHTALYWYRQSLGQGLEFLIYFQGNSAPDKSGLPSDRFSAERTGGSVSTLTIQRTQQEDSAVYLCASSRSRASYNEQFFGPGTRLTVL.

A single count supports this clone. J is TRBJ2-1 and V is TRBV3-1 (or the pseudogene TRBV3-2), with 8 bases aligning to TRBD2. The CDR3 consists of 13 residues. With 3 bases clipped from V and 9 bases from J, the junction kept 4 bases outside the gene matches. In germline, CDR1 is LGHDT, CDR2 YNNKEL (reference sequence). CDR3 protein: CASSHVAGSEQFF. CDR3 DNA: TGTGCCAGCAGCCATGTAGCGGGGTCTGAGCAGTTCTTC.

In this sample, this clone turned up a few times. V is TRBV18 and J is TRBJ1-4; D unclear. CDR1 is KGHSH, CDR2 LQKENI, per germline. The CDR3 is made up of 14 amino acids. V dropped 3 bases and J dropped 4 bases, with 9 bases sitting between them. The CDR3 region has the DNA TGTGCCAGCTCACCGACAACCCGTAATGAAAAACTGTTTTTT. It specifies CASSPTTRNEKLFF.

V usage is TRBV9 and J usage is TRBJ1-3; possible D gene TRBD1, 6 bases. The CDR3 is 14 amino acids. V was trimmed by 0 bases and J by 2 bases, leaving 6 bases between them. Germline CDR1 and CDR2: SGDLS and YYNGEE. The CDR3 region has the DNA TGTGCCAGCAGCGTAGAGGGGGCTGGAAACACCATATATTTT. It yields the protein CASSVEGAGNTIYF.

This rearrangement joins TRBV6-5 to TRBJ1-2; TRBD1 agrees at 11 bases. The germline V gene has CDR1 MNHEY and CDR2 SVGAGI. The trim removed 5 bases at V and 3 bases at J, leaving 5 bases unmatched. The CDR3 extends over 15 amino acids. CDR3 amino acids: CASSPGTGGDYGYTF. For the CDR3, the DNA is TGTGCCAGCAGTCCCGGGACAGGGGGAGACTATGGCTACACCTTC.

This rearrangement joins TRBV28 to TRBJ1-4, with a tentative D call TRBD1 (5 bases). V dropped 3 bases and J dropped 8 bases, with 13 bases sitting between them. The CDR3 totals 14 residues. Germline V gene lookup returns CDR1 MDHEN and CDR2 SYDVKM. This chain's CDR3 is CASSLWQGGEKLFF. The CDR3 region has the DNA TGTGCCAGCAGTTTGTGGCAGGGCGGCGAAAAACTGTTTTTT.

The chain combines TRBV24-1 with TRBJ1-4; 8 bases agree with TRBD1. The CDR3 is made up of 16 amino acids. Germline V CDR1 and CDR2: KGHDR, SFDVKD. Trimming took 3 bases from V and 4 from J; bases not matched to a gene: 6. CDR3 sequence (DNA): TGTGCCACCAGTGATGCAGGGGGCGTCGGTAATGAAAAACTGTTTTTT. Amino acid sequence: CATSDAGGVGNEKLFF.

This clone has more than one count but fewer than ten. The gene calls are TRBV28 and TRBJ1-5; D may be TRBD1 (6 bases). This CDR3 spans 13 amino acids. V was trimmed by 10 bases and J by 7 bases, leaving 17 bases between them. In germline, CDR1 is MDHEN, CDR2 SYDVKM. The DNA of the CDR3 is TGTGCCATCGACCAGAATGGGGGCCAGCCCCAGCATTTT. This sequence encodes CAIDQNGGQPQHF. Filled out from reference TRBV28 and TRBJ1-5, the complete variable domain reads DVKVTQSSRYLVKRTGEKVFLECVQDMDHENMFWYRQDPGLGLRLIYFSYDVKMKEKGDIPEGYSVSREKKERFSLILESASTNQTSMYLCAIDQNGGQPQHFGDGTRLSIL.

The chain combines TRBV28 with TRBJ1-5, with TRBD1 matching 10 bases. The length of the CDR3 is 13 residues. CDR1 and CDR2 from the germline V gene are MDHEN and SYDVKM. The trim removed 7 bases at V and 6 bases at J, leaving 3 bases unmatched. DNA of the CDR3: TGTGCCAGCATGACAGGGGGCAGTCAGCCCCAGCATTTT. Translation gives CASMTGGSQPQHF. The full variable domain, completed using reference TRBV28 and TRBJ1-5, is DVKVTQSSRYLVKRTGEKVFLECVQDMDHENMFWYRQDPGLGLRLIYFSYDVKMKEKGDIPEGYSVSREKKERFSLILESASTNQTSMYLCASMTGGSQPQHFGDGTRLSIL.

The rearrangement joins TRBV21-1 to TRBJ1-4; TRBD1 is taken as the D call from the table, unchecked against the DNA. TRBV21-1 is a documented pseudogene. CDR3 size: 17 residues. CDR3 region: CASSKWRQMATNEKLFF. CDR3 nucleotides: TGTGCCAGCAGCAAGTGGAGACAGATGGCAACTAATGAAAAACTGTTTTTT.

The chain uses TRBV7-9 and TRBJ2-5; TRBD2 matches 7 bases. The CDR3 covers 14 residues. J was trimmed by 5 bases and V by 0 bases; bases with no gene match: 3. Germline-derived CDR1 and CDR2 are SEHNR and FQNEAQ (reference sequence). DNA for the CDR3: TGTGCCAGCAGCTTAGCGGGGGGGTTGGAGACCCAGTACTTC. This gives the protein CASSLAGGLETQYF.

This clone was counted a single time. The chain carries TRBV7-6 and TRBJ1-2; D remains ambiguous. V was pared by 0 bases and J by 4 bases, with 9 bases between. CDR1 is SGHVS, CDR2 FNYEAQ, per germline. This CDR3 is 14 amino acids long. The CDR3 region is CASSLANSFYGYTF. DNA of the CDR3: TGTGCCAGCAGCTTAGCGAACAGCTTCTATGGCTACACCTTC. Supplemented by reference TRBV7-6 and TRBJ1-2, the full variable domain reads GAGVSQSPRYKVTKRGQDVALRCDPISGHVSLYWYRQALGQGPEFLTYFNYEAQQDKSGLPNDRFSAERPEGSISTLTIQRTEQRDSAMYRCASSLANSFYGYTFGSGTRLTVV.

This sequence joins TRBV27 and TRBJ2-1, with TRBD1 identical over 8 bases. The CDR3 contains 16 residues. CDR1 is MNHEY, CDR2 SMNVEV, per germline (reference sequence). With V trimmed by 2 bases and J by 9 bases, 12 bases remained unmatched. CDR3 protein: CASSLLTGAQIGEQFF. In DNA, the CDR3 is TGTGCCAGCAGTTTACTGACAGGGGCCCAAATCGGTGAGCAGTTCTTC.

Here the CDR3 reads CASSLGLAGGQAYEQYF. CDR3 nucleotides: TGTGCCAGCAGTCTTGGACTAGCGGGGGGCCAAGCCTACGAGCAGTACTTC. The V call is TRBV13, the J call TRBJ2-7, with 14 bases lining up with TRBD2. J gave up 2 bases and V 6 bases, and 9 bases lay outside the gene matches. Germline V lookup: CDR1 PRHDT, CDR2 FYEKMQ (reference sequence). This CDR3 has 17 amino acids.

This clone was observed a single time. The chain links TRBV7-8 to TRBJ1-1; D may be TRBD1 (6 bases). Trimming cost V 2 bases and J 4 bases, with 8 bases left between them. The germline gives CDR1 SGHVS, CDR2 FQNEAQ. This CDR3 region has 13 residues. This CDR3 reads CASSLRGGTEAFF. The CDR3 coding sequence is TGTGCCAGCAGCTTACGAGGGGGCACTGAAGCTTTCTTT.